A selection of T cell receptor beta chains follows, all from one sample in a study of cytomegalovirus exposure and HLA in healthy donors. Here immunoSEQ multiplex PCR was the method, and the copy in TCRdb shows in-frame clones only, minus some. Altogether some 170,000 clones are present, over 70% being singletons, with the ten largest covering 3.7%. Material for sequencing was PBMCs. These receptor sequences come from a woman aged 60-75 years in good health and CMV-seropositive. Each CDR3 is given with its conserved first and last residue. The D gene is left open where the match is weak. Part of the rows lack a size; the others show once, few, many or a class for expanded clones.

D gene: NA
J gene: TRBJ1-4
clone size: NA
V gene: TRBV7-9
CDR3 protein: CASSYSGQNEKLFF
CDR3 DNA: TGTGCCAGCAGCTATTCGGGACAAAATGAAAAACTGTTTTTT

D gene: TRBD2
J gene: TRBJ2-7
clone size: NA
V gene: TRBV6-5
CDR3 protein: CASSYSAGGYEQYF
CDR3 DNA: TGTGCCAGCAGTTACTCAGCGGGGGGCTACGAGCAGTACTTC

D gene: TRBD1
J gene: TRBJ1-2
clone size: NA
V gene: TRBV5-5
CDR3 protein: CASSPGTAWGYTF
CDR3 DNA: TGTGCCAGCAGCCCTGGGACAGCTTGGGGCTACACCTTC

D gene: NA
J gene: TRBJ2-2
clone size: few
V gene: TRBV4-1
CDR3 protein: CASSQRKNRNTGELFF
CDR3 DNA: TGCGCCAGCAGCCAGAGAAAAAACAGGAACACCGGGGAGCTGTTTTTT

D gene: NA
J gene: TRBJ2-5
clone size: few
V gene: TRBV5-6
CDR3 protein: CASSLERGAGETQYF
CDR3 DNA: TGTGCCAGCAGCTTGGAACGGGGGGCCGGGGAGACCCAGTACTTC

D gene: TRBD1
J gene: TRBJ1-2
clone size: NA
V gene: TRBV28
CDR3 protein: CASSIGQGILYGYTF
CDR3 DNA: TGTGCCAGCAGTATAGGACAGGGGATACTCTATGGCTACACCTTC

D gene: NA
J gene: TRBJ2-5
clone size: NA
V gene: TRBV30
CDR3 protein: CASSQGGPQETQYF
CDR3 DNA: TGTGCCTCAAGTCAGGGCGGCCCCCAAGAGACCCAGTACTTC

D gene: NA
J gene: TRBJ1-4
clone size: NA
V gene: TRBV9
CDR3 protein: CASSVESGSGEKLFF
CDR3 DNA: TGTGCCAGCAGCGTAGAGTCAGGGTCTGGTGAAAAACTGTTTTTT

D gene: TRBD1
J gene: TRBJ1-3
clone size: NA
V gene: TRBV30
CDR3 protein: CAWRPGQGFGNTIYF
CDR3 DNA: TGTGCCTGGAGACCGGGACAGGGGTTTGGAAACACCATATATTTT

D gene: TRBD1
J gene: TRBJ2-1
clone size: NA
V gene: TRBV5-1
CDR3 protein: CASSFYGTANNEQFF
CDR3 DNA: TGCGCCAGCAGCTTTTACGGGACAGCTAACAATGAGCAGTTCTTC

D gene: TRBD2
J gene: TRBJ2-2
clone size: once
V gene: TRBV30
CDR3 protein: CAWTGTSGRLSGELFF
CDR3 DNA: TGTGCCTGGACCGGGACTAGCGGTCGGCTTAGCGGGGAGCTGTTTTTT

D gene: TRBD2
J gene: TRBJ2-7
clone size: few
V gene: TRBV7-9
CDR3 protein: CASSPPRLAASYEQYF
CDR3 DNA: TGTGCCAGCAGCCCCCCCCGACTAGCGGCCTCCTACGAGCAGTACTTC

D gene: TRBD1
J gene: TRBJ1-5
clone size: few
V gene: TRBV19
CDR3 protein: CASSILGDRGRNQPQHF
CDR3 DNA: TGTGCCAGTAGTATTCTCGGGGACAGGGGGCGGAATCAGCCCCAGCATTTT

D gene: TRBD2
J gene: TRBJ2-2
clone size: NA
V gene: TRBV30
CDR3 protein: CAWREPAGGVGELFF
CDR3 DNA: TGTGCCTGGAGGGAGCCAGCGGGAGGTGTCGGGGAGCTGTTTTTT